The 18 T cell receptor beta chains below all came from one sample that was sequenced in a study of blood T cell repertoires in COVID-19. Sequenced by immunoSEQ multiplex PCR; TCRdb stores in-frame clones only, minus some. The data contain over 400,000 clones, 75% to 90% of them singletons. Sequences were obtained from peripheral blood. These receptor sequences come from a woman aged 25 to 39 with active or convalescent COVID-19.

This clone appeared a single time. The chain uses TRBV18 and TRBJ2-1; 7 positions agree with TRBD2. Germline CDR1 and CDR2: KGHSH and LQKENI. This CDR3 is 15 amino acids long. The J segment lost 5 bases and the V segment lost 3 bases, leaving 7 bases of the junction unmatched. In DNA form, the CDR3 reads TGTGCCAGCTCACCCGGGGCTAGCGGAAACAATGAGCAGTTCTTC. Translated, it gives CASSPGASGNNEQFF.

The V and J genes are TRBV3-1 (or the pseudogene TRBV3-2) and TRBJ2-5; 15 bases fit TRBD2. The CDR3 is 16 residues long. V lost 6 bases, J lost 5 bases, and 7 bases stayed unmatched. CDR1 and CDR2 from the germline V gene are LGHDT and YNNKEL (reference sequence). CDR3 loop: CASSPRGLAGGETQYF. CDR3 DNA sequence: TGTGCCAGCAGTCCCCGAGGACTAGCGGGAGGGGAGACCCAGTACTTC.

This rearrangement joins TRBV7-2 to TRBJ2-3; D gene ambiguous. Looked up from germline, CDR1 is SGHTA and CDR2 is FQGNSA. Trimming removed 0 bases at V and 3 bases at J, with 7 bases between. This CDR3 comprises 14 residues. In DNA form, the CDR3 reads TGTGCCAGCAGCTTAGCCCTCAGTACAGATACGCAGTATTTT. This gives the protein CASSLALSTDTQYF.

The V call is TRBV27, the J call TRBJ2-2, with 8 positions matching TRBD1. The ends lost 1 base at V and 5 bases at J; junction bases unmatched: 6. This CDR3 spans 16 amino acids. Germline loops: CDR1 MNHEY, CDR2 SMNVEV (reference sequence). CDR3 in amino acids: CASSLLTGGATGELFF. For the CDR3, the DNA is TGTGCCAGCAGTTTATTAACAGGGGGAGCAACCGGGGAGCTGTTTTTT.

The genes are TRBV7-8 and TRBJ2-1; 8 positions match TRBD1. Trimming cost V 0 bases and J 5 bases; bases outside gene matches: 6. The CDR3 has 16 residues. Germline CDR1 and CDR2: SGHVS and FQNEAQ. Here the CDR3 DNA reads TGTGCCAGCAGCTTAGCGCCGGGACAGGTAAACAATGAGCAGTTCTTC. Residues: CASSLAPGQVNNEQFF. The entire variable domain, with the rest obtained from reference TRBV7-8 and TRBJ2-1, is as follows: GAGVSQSPRYKVAKRGQDVALRCDPISGHVSLFWYQQALGQGPEFLTYFQNEAQLDKSGLPSDRFFAERPEGSVSTLKIQRTQQEDSAVYLCASSLAPGQVNNEQFFGPGTRLTVL.

The chain links TRBV6-5 to TRBJ2-4; 8 bases line up with TRBD2. Trimming took 8 bases from V and 8 from J; bases not matched to a gene: 8. The CDR3 has 13 amino acids. The germline V gene has CDR1 MNHEY and CDR2 SVGAGI. CDR3 region: CASLASGGDIQYF. In DNA form, the CDR3 reads TGTGCCAGCCTGGCCAGCGGGGGTGACATTCAGTACTTC.

This clone is a singleton in its sample. The chain recombines TRBV29-1 with TRBJ2-1, with 11 bases that match TRBD1. This CDR3 is 14 amino acids long. The V gene's germline CDR1 is SQVTM and CDR2 ANQGSEA. J gave up 7 bases and V 7 bases, and 9 bases lay outside the gene matches. The CDR3 DNA sequence: TGCAGCGGGGAAGGACAGGGGGCTTGGAATGAGCAGTTCTTC. Protein: CSGEGQGAWNEQFF.

The J gene is TRBJ1-1, the V gene TRBV18; 9 bases line up with TRBD1. CDR1 and CDR2 (germline): KGHSH, LQKENI. The trim removed 6 bases at V and 1 base at J, leaving 12 bases unmatched. The CDR3 runs to 17 residues. CDR3: CASSLVGTGSTNTEAFF. In DNA form, the CDR3 reads TGTGCCAGCTCCCTGGTCGGGACAGGGTCCACGAACACTGAAGCTTTCTTT. The full variable domain, completed using reference TRBV18 and TRBJ1-1, is NAGVMQNPRHLVRRRGQEARLRCSPMKGHSHVYWYRQLPEEGLKFMVYLQKENIIDESGMPKERFSAEFPKEGPSILRIQQVVRGDSAAYFCASSLVGTGSTNTEAFFGQGTRLTVV.

The V call is TRBV5-5, the J call TRBJ2-1; 9 bases fit TRBD1. Germline V lookup: CDR1 SGHKS, CDR2 YYEKEE (reference sequence). CDR3 length: 14 amino acids. With V trimmed by 9 bases and J by 4 bases, 8 bases remained unmatched. CDR3 loop: CAIAQGTGYNEQFF. CDR3 sequence (DNA): TGTGCCATTGCCCAGGGGACAGGGTACAATGAGCAGTTCTTC.

A few counts support this clone. The chain recombines TRBV3-1 (or the pseudogene TRBV3-2) with TRBJ1-5; D is possibly TRBD1 (5 bases). Germline assignment: CDR1 LGHDT and CDR2 YNNKEL (reference sequence). V was cut by 0 bases and J by 4 bases, with 10 bases left in between. CDR3 length: 15 amino acids. CDR3 residues: CASSQDLSGNQPQHF. In DNA, the CDR3 is TGTGCCAGCAGCCAAGATCTATCAGGGAATCAGCCCCAGCATTTT.

Details on this clone: Other DNA sequences in this sample translate to the same CDR3. The V call is TRBV29-1, the J call TRBJ2-3; no clear D gene. The germline V gene has CDR1 SQVTM and CDR2 ANQGSEA. V lost 4 bases and J 1 base, leaving 3 bases between the germline ends. The CDR3 has 11 amino acids. CDR3: CSVGGTDTQYF. Here the CDR3 DNA reads TGCAGCGTTGGAGGCACAGATACGCAGTATTTT.

The CDR3 DNA reads as TGTGCCAGCTCGCGTGGGGGGGCCTATAATTCACCCCTCCACTTT. It specifies CASSRGGAYNSPLHF. The chain carries TRBV18 and TRBJ1-6; the D gene is possibly TRBD1 (5 bases). The V gene's germline CDR1 is KGHSH and CDR2 LQKENI. The CDR3 totals 15 residues. V dropped 6 bases and J dropped 2 bases, with 11 bases sitting between them.

This clone was observed a few times. The J gene is TRBJ1-3, the V gene TRBV2; D is ambiguous. Germline-derived CDR1 and CDR2 are SNHLY and FYNNEI. The CDR3 has 16 amino acids. The V gene lost 8 bases and the J gene lost 0 bases, with 17 bases spanning the gap. The CDR3 loop is CASRPSWRISGNTIYF. In DNA, the CDR3 is TGTGCCAGCCGCCCAAGCTGGCGGATCTCTGGAAACACCATATATTTT.

The chain uses TRBV29-1 and TRBJ1-2; D gene ambiguous. This CDR3 has 15 amino acids. V was trimmed by 6 bases and J by 4 bases, leaving 21 bases between them. The germline CDR1 and CDR2 sequences are SQVTM and ANQGSEA. The CDR3 bases are TGCAGCGTCGATCTGGACGGACCGGGGTCCTATGGCTACACCTTC. Residues: CSVDLDGPGSYGYTF.

V usage is TRBV7-9 and J usage is TRBJ1-1; 7 bases are a match to TRBD1. With V trimmed by 1 base and J by 5 bases, 4 bases remained unmatched. The CDR3 sequence is 14 residues long. From germline, CDR1 is SEHNR and CDR2 FQNEAQ (reference sequence). The DNA for the CDR3 is TGTGCCAGCAGCTTAGAGGAGGGGGCTACTGAAGCTTTCTTT. It encodes CASSLEEGATEAFF.

This chain joins TRBV6-5 and TRBJ2-5; D is ambiguous. Per germline, CDR1 MNHEY and CDR2 SVGAGI. V was pared by 5 bases and J by 1 base, with 8 bases between. This CDR3 comprises 13 residues. The CDR3 spells CASSPQAQETQYF. CDR3 in DNA: TGTGCCAGCAGTCCCCAGGCCCAAGAGACCCAGTACTTC.

Here the CDR3 reads CAWSWGGGEANIQYF. The CDR3 nucleotides are TGTGCCTGGAGTTGGGGGGGAGGTGAGGCAAACATTCAGTACTTC. The chain has TRBV30 and TRBJ2-4, with 7 positions matching TRBD2. The CDR3 spans 15 residues. Germline V gives CDR1 GTSNPN, CDR2 SVGIG (reference sequence). V lost 2 bases and J lost 6; bases outside the gene matches: 10.

The J gene is TRBJ1-1, the V gene TRBV5-1; D is unclear. Germline assignment: CDR1 SGHRS and CDR2 YFSETQ. CDR3 size: 16 residues. V dropped 4 bases and J dropped 4 bases, with 20 bases sitting between them. Here the CDR3 DNA reads TGCGCCAGCAGCCCGGCGACTCTTAATCCGGCCACTGAAGCTTTCTTT. Residues: CASSPATLNPATEAFF.